Below, 21 T cell receptor beta chains from the same sample are listed, as sequenced in a study of OX40 agonist ivuxolimab in advanced cancers. Some clones are missing from TCRdb's copy, which holds only in-frame ones; the method was immunoSEQ multiplex PCR. In the table there are under 90,000 clones, 75% to 90% of which are singletons. The sequencing used CD4+ or CD8+ T cells sorted from blood, collected in a trial of the OX40 agonist ivuxolimab. The receptor set was obtained from an adult with an advanced solid tumor such as melanoma, head and neck, liver or kidney cancer.

The rearrangement uses TRBV2 and TRBJ1-1; D might be TRBD1 (5 bases). The CDR3 is 13 residues long. Germline CDR1 reads SNHLY; CDR2 reads FYNNEI. V lost 4 bases to trimming and J lost 6 bases, with 12 bases between them. CDR3 DNA sequence: TGTGCCAGCAGTGGGGGGGGTAGGGCTGAAGCTTTCTTT. It codes for CASSGGGRAEAFF.

The chain joins TRBV18 to TRBJ2-3, with 11 nucleotides matching TRBD2. The ends lost 6 bases at V and 4 bases at J; junction bases unmatched: 6. Germline-derived CDR1 and CDR2 are KGHSH and LQKENI. The CDR3 loop spans 15 amino acids. CDR3 protein: CASSKTSGVPDTQYF. Written as DNA, the CDR3 is TGTGCCAGCTCCAAGACTAGCGGGGTCCCAGATACGCAGTATTTT.

The chain recombines TRBV5-1 with TRBJ1-3; no firm D call. Trimming removed 1 base at V and 0 bases at J, with 11 bases between. Germline V CDR1 and CDR2: SGHRS, YFSETQ. The CDR3 loop spans 16 amino acids. The CDR3 DNA reads TGCGCCAGCAGCTTGTCTTCCGGGCTCTCTGGAAACACCATATATTTT. It codes for CASSLSSGLSGNTIYF.

The chain uses TRBV5-1 and TRBJ2-3, with D unresolved. The germline V and J ends were trimmed by 0 bases and 0 bases, with 11 bases remaining between them. The CDR3 has 16 residues. The V gene's germline CDR1 is SGHRS and CDR2 YFSETQ. This CDR3 is CASSLGGMTSTDTQYF. CDR3 DNA sequence: TGCGCCAGCAGCTTGGGGGGTATGACTAGCACAGATACGCAGTATTTT.

V is TRBV6-1 and J is TRBJ1-2; D is undetermined. CDR3 length: 15 amino acids. The V and J ends lost 4 bases and 5 bases respectively, with 17 bases between them. Germline CDR1 and CDR2: MNHNS and SASEGT. The DNA for the CDR3 is TGTGCCAGCAGTGTATCTTGGCCGCCTCTTTATGGCTACACCTTC. Protein: CASSVSWPPLYGYTF.

V and J are TRBV5-1 and TRBJ1-2; TRBD1 aligns across 9 bases. Germline V lookup: CDR1 SGHRS, CDR2 YFSETQ. The CDR3 contains 15 residues. After removal of 3 bases from V and 4 bases from J, the junction contained 7 bases not matched to a gene. CDR3 nucleotides: TGCGCCAGCAGCTCCGGGACAGGGCGTAGCTATGGCTACACCTTC. Protein: CASSSGTGRSYGYTF. Full variable domain (outside the CDR3, taken from reference TRBV5-1 and TRBJ1-2): KAGVTQTPRYLIKTRGQQVTLSCSPISGHRSVSWYQQTPGQGLQFLFEYFSETQRNKGNFPGRFSGRQFSNSRSEMNVSTLELGDSALYLCASSSGTGRSYGYTFGSGTRLTVV.

The CDR3 protein is CASSPSETQYF. The CDR3 DNA sequence: TGTGCCAGCTCACCTTCAGAGACCCAGTACTTC. The chain joins TRBV18 to TRBJ2-5; D is unresolved. This CDR3 has 11 residues. Germline CDR1 and CDR2: KGHSH and LQKENI. V was trimmed by 3 bases and J by 4 bases, leaving 3 bases between them.

This clone was counted only a few times. J is TRBJ1-6 and V is TRBV18, with D possibly being TRBD1 (5 bases). Germline assignment: CDR1 KGHSH and CDR2 LQKENI. V lost 2 bases to trimming and J lost 9 bases, with 17 bases between them. The CDR3 has 16 residues. CDR3 protein: CASSPSWGRVSSPLHF. CDR3 sequence (DNA): TGTGCCAGCTCACCATCTTGGGGCAGGGTGAGTTCACCCCTCCACTTT.

The gene calls are TRBV11-2 and TRBJ2-7; tentative D call: TRBD1 (6 bases). CDR3 size: 14 residues. V lost 3 bases, J lost 1 base, and 10 bases lay in between. Germline V gene lookup returns CDR1 SGHAT and CDR2 FQNNGV. The CDR3 sequence: CASSFTGQSYEQYV. The CDR3 DNA reads as TGTGCCAGCAGCTTCACAGGACAGTCCTACGAGCAGTACGTC.

The chain uses TRBV7-3 and TRBJ2-1, with 7 bases matching TRBD1. Per germline, CDR1 SGHTA and CDR2 FQGTGA. CDR3 size: 16 residues. V was clipped by 5 bases and J by 4 bases; unmatched bases: 11. The CDR3 region has the DNA TGTGCCAGCAGCGTGACGTCCGGGACAGCTTACAATGAGCAGTTCTTC. Residues: CASSVTSGTAYNEQFF.

V is TRBV7-6 and J is TRBJ2-1; no firm D call. This CDR3 is built from 11 residues. V was shortened by 2 bases and J by 9 bases, with 5 bases between the two germline ends. Germline CDR1 reads SGHVS; CDR2 reads FNYEAQ. DNA of the CDR3: TGTGCCAGCAGCTTAACGGGTGAGCAGTTCTTC. This codes for CASSLTGEQFF.

CDR3 nucleotide sequence: TGTGCCATCAGGAGATCATCGGGACAGGGTTCCTACGAGCAGTACTTC. It encodes CAIRRSSGQGSYEQYF. This sequence joins TRBV10-3 and TRBJ2-7, with 9 bases identical to TRBD1. The CDR3 runs 16 residues. Losses at the gene ends were 6 bases for V and 1 base for J; bases not matched to a gene: 10. The germline CDR1 and CDR2 sequences are ENHRY and SYGVKD.

The chain recombines TRBV5-1 with TRBJ2-5; TRBD2 matches 13 bases. This CDR3 region has 16 residues. Germline V gene sequence: CDR1 SGHRS, CDR2 YFSETQ. V lost 4 bases to trimming and J lost 9 bases; unmatched junction nucleotides: 12. CDR3 protein: CASSRGTSGGASPQYF. The DNA for the CDR3 is TGCGCCAGCAGCAGGGGTACTAGCGGGGGGGCCTCGCCCCAGTACTTC.

J is TRBJ1-3 and V is TRBV4-3; D perhaps matches TRBD1 (5 bases). This CDR3 contains 16 residues. The V gene's germline CDR1 is LGHNA and CDR2 YSLEER. Trimming took off 5 bases at V and 5 bases at J, with 19 bases between the two ends. The CDR3 protein is CASSAEPPGNRNTIYF. The CDR3 region has the DNA TGCGCCAGCAGCGCCGAACCCCCAGGGAATAGAAACACCATATATTTT.

The chain recombines TRBV21-1 with TRBJ2-7; the table calls TRBD2, which could not be checked here. TRBV21-1 is a pseudogene segment. The CDR3 runs 15 residues. The CDR3 DNA is TGTGCCAGCAGCAAACCGGGCGGGGACTCCTACGAGCAGTACTTC. Encoded protein: CASSKPGGDSYEQYF.

The chain combines TRBV28 with TRBJ2-7, with a tentative D call TRBD1 (7 bases). Trimming pared 6 bases from V and 2 bases from J, leaving 14 bases between. Germline-derived CDR1 and CDR2 are MDHEN and SYDVKM. This CDR3 comprises 14 residues. CDR3 loop: CASSRQGGAYEQYV. In DNA form, the CDR3 reads TGTGCCAGCAGCCGACAGGGAGGCGCCTACGAGCAGTACGTC.

The V call is TRBV7-2, the J call TRBJ2-1; no clear D gene. The CDR3 has 16 residues. Trimming took 2 bases from V and 0 from J, leaving 11 bases between them. Per the germline V gene, CDR1 is SGHTA and CDR2 is FQGNSA. CDR3 protein: CASSLLADSSYNEQFF. DNA of the CDR3: TGTGCCAGCAGCTTATTAGCAGATAGCTCCTACAATGAGCAGTTCTTC.

The CDR3 sequence is CASSSRTAADTQYF. The CDR3 DNA reads as TGTGCCAGCAGCTCCCGGACTGCCGCAGATACGCAGTATTTT. The chain carries TRBV5-6 and TRBJ2-3; D may be TRBD2 (5 bases). V was cut by 3 bases and J by 4 bases, with 12 bases left in between. The germline V gene has CDR1 SGHDT and CDR2 YYEEEE. The CDR3 sequence is 14 residues long.

The chain combines TRBV9 with TRBJ2-2; D may match TRBD1 or TRBD2 (5 bases each). V was pared by 1 base and J by 5 bases, with 12 bases between. Germline CDR1 SGDLS, CDR2 YYNGEE. The CDR3 has 15 residues. The CDR3 protein is CASSVQSEGTGELFF. CDR3 in DNA: TGTGCCAGCAGCGTACAGAGTGAGGGGACCGGGGAGCTGTTTTTT.

This clone appeared once. The CDR3, as DNA: TGTGCCAGCAGCGTTTCTTCCGGGACAGTCCTCTATAGCAATCAGCCCCAGCATTTT. This translates into CASSVSSGTVLYSNQPQHF. The genes are TRBV7-9 and TRBJ1-5, with 7 bases fitting TRBD1. V shed 5 bases, J shed 0 bases, and the junction held 16 bases outside the gene matches. Germline lookup yields CDR1 SEHNR and CDR2 FQNEAQ (reference sequence). The CDR3 is 19 residues long.

The chain carries TRBV27 and TRBJ2-5; D call uncertain. The CDR3 has 13 residues. CDR1 is MNHEY and CDR2 is SMNVEV in the germline V gene (reference sequence). V shed 4 bases and J shed 2 bases, with 8 bases lying between them. The CDR3 DNA reads as TGTGCCAGCAGTTCATACCAACAAGAGACCCAGTACTTC. Encoded protein: CASSSYQQETQYF.